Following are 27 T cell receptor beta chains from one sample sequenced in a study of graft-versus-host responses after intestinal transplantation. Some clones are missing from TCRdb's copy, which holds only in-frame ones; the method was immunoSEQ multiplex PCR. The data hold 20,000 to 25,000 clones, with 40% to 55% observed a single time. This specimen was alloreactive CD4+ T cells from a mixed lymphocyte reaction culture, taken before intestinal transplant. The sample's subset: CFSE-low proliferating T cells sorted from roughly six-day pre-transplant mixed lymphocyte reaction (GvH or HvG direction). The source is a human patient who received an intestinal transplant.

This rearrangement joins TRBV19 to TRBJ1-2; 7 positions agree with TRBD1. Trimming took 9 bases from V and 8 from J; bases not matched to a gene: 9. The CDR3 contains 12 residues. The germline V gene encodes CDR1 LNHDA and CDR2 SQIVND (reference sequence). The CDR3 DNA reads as TGTGCCAGCAACGACAGGGTGGGAGGCTACACCTTC. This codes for CASNDRVGGYTF.

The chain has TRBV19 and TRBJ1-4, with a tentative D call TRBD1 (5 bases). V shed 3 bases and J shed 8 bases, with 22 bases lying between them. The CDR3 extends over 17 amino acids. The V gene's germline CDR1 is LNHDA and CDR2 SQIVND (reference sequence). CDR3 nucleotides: TGTGCCAGTAGTATGCGTCTGGCCGCCCTGGGGCAAGAAAAACTGTTTTTT. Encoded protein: CASSMRLAALGQEKLFF.

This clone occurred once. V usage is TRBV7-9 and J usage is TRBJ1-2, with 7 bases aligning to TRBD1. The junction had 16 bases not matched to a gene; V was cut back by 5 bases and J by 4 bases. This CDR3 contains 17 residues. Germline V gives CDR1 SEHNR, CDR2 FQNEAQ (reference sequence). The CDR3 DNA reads TGTGCCAGCAGCCGACAGGGAAACTTACAACCTCTCTATGGCTACACCTTC. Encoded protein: CASSRQGNLQPLYGYTF.

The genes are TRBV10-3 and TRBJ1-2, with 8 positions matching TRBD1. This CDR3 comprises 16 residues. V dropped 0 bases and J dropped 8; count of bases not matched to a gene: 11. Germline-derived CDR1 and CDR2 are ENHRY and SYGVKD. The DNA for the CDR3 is TGTGCCATCAGTGAGTCCCAGGGGGCAGGATCAAGGGGCTACACCTTC. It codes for CAISESQGAGSRGYTF.

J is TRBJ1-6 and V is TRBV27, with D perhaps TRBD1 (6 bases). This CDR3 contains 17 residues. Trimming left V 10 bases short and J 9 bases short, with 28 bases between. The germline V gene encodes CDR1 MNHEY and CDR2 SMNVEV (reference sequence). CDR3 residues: CATVKEGQPSVGSPLHF. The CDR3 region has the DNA TGTGCCACGGTAAAAGAAGGACAGCCATCTGTCGGTTCACCCCTCCACTTT.

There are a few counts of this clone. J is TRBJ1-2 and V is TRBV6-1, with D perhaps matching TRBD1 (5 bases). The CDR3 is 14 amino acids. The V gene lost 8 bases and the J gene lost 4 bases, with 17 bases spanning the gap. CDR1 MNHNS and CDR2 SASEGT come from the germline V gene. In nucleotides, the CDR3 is TGTGCCAGCGTCCCCTTACAGGCACCCTATGGCTACACCTTC. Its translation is CASVPLQAPYGYTF.

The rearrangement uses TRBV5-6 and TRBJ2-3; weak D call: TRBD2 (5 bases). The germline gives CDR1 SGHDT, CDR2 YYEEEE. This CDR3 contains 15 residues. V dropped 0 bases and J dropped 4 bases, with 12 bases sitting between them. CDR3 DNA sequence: TGTGCCAGCAGCTTGGGTGGTAGCGCCCCAGATACGCAGTATTTT. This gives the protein CASSLGGSAPDTQYF.

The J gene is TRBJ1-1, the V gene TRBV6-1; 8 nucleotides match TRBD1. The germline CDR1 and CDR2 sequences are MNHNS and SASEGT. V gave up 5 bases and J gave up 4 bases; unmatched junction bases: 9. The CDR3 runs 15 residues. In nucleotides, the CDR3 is TGTGCCAGCAGTTTCTTCAGGGGGCGCGGCACTGAAGCTTTCTTT. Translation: CASSFFRGRGTEAFF.

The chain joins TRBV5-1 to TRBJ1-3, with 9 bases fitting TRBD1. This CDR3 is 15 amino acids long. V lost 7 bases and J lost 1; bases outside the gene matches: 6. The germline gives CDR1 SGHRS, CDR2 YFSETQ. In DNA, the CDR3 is TGCGCCAGCGCACAGGGGGCGCTTTCTGGAAACACCATATATTTT. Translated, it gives CASAQGALSGNTIYF.

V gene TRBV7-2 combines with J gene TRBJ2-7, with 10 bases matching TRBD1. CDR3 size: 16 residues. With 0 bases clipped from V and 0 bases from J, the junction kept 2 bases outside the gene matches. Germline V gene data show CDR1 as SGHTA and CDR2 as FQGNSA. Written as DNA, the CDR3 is TGTGCCAGCAGCTTAGCCGGGACAGGGGCCTCCTACGAGCAGTACTTC. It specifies CASSLAGTGASYEQYF.

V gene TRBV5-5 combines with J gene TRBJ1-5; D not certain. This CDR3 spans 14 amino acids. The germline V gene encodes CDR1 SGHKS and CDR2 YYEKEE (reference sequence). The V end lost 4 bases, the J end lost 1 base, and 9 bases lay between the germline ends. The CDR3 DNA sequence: TGTGCCAGCAGCCCCTTTCCCAGCAATCAGCCCCAGCATTTT. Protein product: CASSPFPSNQPQHF.

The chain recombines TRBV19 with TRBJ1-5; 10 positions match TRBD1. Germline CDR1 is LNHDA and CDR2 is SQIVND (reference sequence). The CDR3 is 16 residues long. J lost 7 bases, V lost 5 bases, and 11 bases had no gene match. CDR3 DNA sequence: TGTGCCAGTAGTCGAATGGACAGGGGGAGAGGACAGCCCCAGCATTTT. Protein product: CASSRMDRGRGQPQHF.

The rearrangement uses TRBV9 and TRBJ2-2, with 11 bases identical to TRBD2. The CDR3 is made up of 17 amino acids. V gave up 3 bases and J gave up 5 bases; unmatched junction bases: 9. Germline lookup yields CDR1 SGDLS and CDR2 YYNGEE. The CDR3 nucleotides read TGTGCCAGCAGCGAGGCCCCCCCTAGCGGGGGGACCGGGGAGCTGTTTTTT. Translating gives CASSEAPPSGGTGELFF. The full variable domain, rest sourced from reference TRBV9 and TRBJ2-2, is DSGVTQTPKHLITATGQRVTLRCSPRSGDLSVYWYQQSLDQGLQFLIQYYNGEERAKGNILERFSAQQFPDLHSELNLSSLELGDSALYFCASSEAPPSGGTGELFFGEGSRLTVL.

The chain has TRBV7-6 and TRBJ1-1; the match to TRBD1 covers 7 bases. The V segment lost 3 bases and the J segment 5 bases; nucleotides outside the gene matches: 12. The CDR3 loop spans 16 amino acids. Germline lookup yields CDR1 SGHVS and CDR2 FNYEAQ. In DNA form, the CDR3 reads TGTGCCAGCAGCTTGGCCCCGACAGGGTCGGGTACTGAAGCTTTCTTT. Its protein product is CASSLAPTGSGTEAFF.

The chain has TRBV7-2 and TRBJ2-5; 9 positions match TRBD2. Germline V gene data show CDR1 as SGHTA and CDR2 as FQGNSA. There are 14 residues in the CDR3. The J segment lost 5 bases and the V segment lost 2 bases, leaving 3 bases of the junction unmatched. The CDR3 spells CASSLRRGGETQYF. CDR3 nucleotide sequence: TGTGCCAGCAGCTTAAGGCGGGGGGGGGAGACCCAGTACTTC.

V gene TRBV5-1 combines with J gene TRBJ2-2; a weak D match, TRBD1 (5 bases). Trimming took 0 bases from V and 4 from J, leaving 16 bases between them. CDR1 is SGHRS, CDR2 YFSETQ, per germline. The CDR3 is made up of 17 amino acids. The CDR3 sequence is CASSLGAQGISTGELFF. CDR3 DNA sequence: TGCGCCAGCAGCTTGGGAGCTCAGGGAATTTCCACCGGGGAGCTGTTTTTT.

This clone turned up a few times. This CDR3 reads CASSLRGRMNTEAFF. CDR3 nucleotides: TGTGCCAGCAGCTTGAGGGGGCGGATGAACACTGAAGCTTTCTTT. This chain connects TRBV11-2 to TRBJ1-1, with 7 nucleotides matching TRBD1. Germline CDR1 SGHAT, CDR2 FQNNGV. The CDR3 sequence is 15 residues long. Unmatched junction bases numbered 4, after V lost 3 bases and J lost 0 bases.

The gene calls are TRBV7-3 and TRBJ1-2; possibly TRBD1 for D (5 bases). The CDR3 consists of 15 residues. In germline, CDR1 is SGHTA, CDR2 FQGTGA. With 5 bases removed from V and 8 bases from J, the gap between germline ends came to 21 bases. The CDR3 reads CASSPAGSGTAGYTF. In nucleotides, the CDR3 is TGTGCCAGCAGCCCCGCGGGGAGTGGGACCGCCGGCTACACCTTC.

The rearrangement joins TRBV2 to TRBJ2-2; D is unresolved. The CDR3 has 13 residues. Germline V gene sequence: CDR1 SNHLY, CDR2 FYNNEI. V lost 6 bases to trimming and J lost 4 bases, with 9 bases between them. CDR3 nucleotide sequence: TGTGCCAGCAGCCCAGGATTCACCGGGGAGCTGTTTTTT. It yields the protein CASSPGFTGELFF.

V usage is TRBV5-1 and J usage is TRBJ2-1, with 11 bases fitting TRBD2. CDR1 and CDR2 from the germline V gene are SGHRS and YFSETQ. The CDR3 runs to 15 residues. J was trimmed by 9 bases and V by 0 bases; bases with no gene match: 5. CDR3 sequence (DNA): TGCGCCAGCAGCTTGGGGGTAGCGGGGGGGGCTGAGCAGTTCTTC. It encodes CASSLGVAGGAEQFF.

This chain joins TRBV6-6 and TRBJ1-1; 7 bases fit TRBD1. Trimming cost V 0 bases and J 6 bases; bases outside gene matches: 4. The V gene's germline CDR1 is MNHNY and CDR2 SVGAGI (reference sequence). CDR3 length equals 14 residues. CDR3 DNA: TGTGCCAGCAGTTACTCGACAGGGTATGCTGAAGCTTTCTTT. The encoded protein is CASSYSTGYAEAFF.

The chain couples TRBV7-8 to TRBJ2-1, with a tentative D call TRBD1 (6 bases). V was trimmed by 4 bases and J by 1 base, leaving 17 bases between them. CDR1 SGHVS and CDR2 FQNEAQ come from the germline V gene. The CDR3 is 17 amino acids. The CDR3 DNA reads TGTGCCAGCAGCTCCAGCGGTGGGGGCAGGTCCTACAATGAGCAGTTCTTC. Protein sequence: CASSSSGGGRSYNEQFF.

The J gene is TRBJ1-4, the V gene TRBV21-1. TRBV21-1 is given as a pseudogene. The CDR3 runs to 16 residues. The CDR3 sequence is CASSKGSTGKHEKLFF. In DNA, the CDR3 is TGTGCCAGCAGCAAAGGTAGTACGGGGAAGCATGAAAAACTGTTTTTT.

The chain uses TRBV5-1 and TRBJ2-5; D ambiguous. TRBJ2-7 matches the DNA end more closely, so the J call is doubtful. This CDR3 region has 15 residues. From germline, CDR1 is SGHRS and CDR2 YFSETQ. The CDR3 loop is CASSLVSSPAYEQYF. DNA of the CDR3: TGCGCCAGCAGCTTGGTTAGCAGTCCGGCCTACGAGCAGTACTTC.

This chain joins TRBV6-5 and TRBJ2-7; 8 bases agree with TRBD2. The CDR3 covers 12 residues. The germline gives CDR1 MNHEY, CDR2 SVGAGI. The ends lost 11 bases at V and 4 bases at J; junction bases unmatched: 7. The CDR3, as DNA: TGTGCCTCGGGGGGGGGCCGTTACGAGCAGTACTTC. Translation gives CASGGGRYEQYF.

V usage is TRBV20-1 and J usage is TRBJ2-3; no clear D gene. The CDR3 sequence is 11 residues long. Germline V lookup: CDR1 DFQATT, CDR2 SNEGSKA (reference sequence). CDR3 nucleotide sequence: TGCACCGGCGGAGGCACAGATACGCAGTATTTT. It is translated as CTGGGTDTQYF.

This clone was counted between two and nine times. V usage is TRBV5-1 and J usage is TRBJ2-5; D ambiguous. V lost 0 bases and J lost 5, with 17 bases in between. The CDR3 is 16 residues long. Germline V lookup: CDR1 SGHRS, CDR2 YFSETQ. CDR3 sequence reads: CASSLGSLGDWETQYF. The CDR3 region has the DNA TGCGCCAGCAGCTTGGGATCCCTAGGAGACTGGGAGACCCAGTACTTC.